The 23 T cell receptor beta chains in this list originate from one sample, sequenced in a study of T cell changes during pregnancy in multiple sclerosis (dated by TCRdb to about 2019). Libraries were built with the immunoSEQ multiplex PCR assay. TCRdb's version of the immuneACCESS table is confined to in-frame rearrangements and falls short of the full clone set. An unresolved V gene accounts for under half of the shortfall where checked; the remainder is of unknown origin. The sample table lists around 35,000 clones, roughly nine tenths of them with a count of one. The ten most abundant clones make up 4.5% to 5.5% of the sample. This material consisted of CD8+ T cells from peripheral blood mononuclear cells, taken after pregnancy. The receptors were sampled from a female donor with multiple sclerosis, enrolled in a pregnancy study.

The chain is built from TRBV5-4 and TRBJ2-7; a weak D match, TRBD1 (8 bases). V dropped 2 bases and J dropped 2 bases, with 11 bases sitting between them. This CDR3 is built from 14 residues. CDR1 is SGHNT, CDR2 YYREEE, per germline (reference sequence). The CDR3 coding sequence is TGTGCCAGCAGCTTTACAGGGGGGGCCTACGAGCAGTACTTC. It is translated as CASSFTGGAYEQYF.

The CDR3 DNA is TGTGCCAGCAGCCCTTCAGGATACGAGCAGTACTTC. It yields the protein CASSPSGYEQYF. The rearrangement uses TRBV9 and TRBJ2-7; D ambiguous. Germline CDR1 is SGDLS and CDR2 is YYNGEE. The CDR3 covers 12 residues. V was clipped by 4 bases and J by 4 bases, with 9 bases between them.

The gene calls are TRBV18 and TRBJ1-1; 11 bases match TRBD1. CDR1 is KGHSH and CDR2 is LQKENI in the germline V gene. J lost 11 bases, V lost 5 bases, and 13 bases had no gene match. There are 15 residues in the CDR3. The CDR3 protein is CASSSSGTGGADAFF. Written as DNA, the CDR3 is TGTGCCAGCTCATCCTCCGGGACAGGGGGGGCCGATGCTTTCTTT.

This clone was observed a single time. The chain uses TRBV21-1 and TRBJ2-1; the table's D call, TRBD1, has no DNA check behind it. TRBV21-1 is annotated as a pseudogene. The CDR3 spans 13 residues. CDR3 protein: CASSNSPRWPRLF. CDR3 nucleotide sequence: TGTGCCAGCAGCAACTCCCCCAGGTGGCCCAGGCTCTTC.

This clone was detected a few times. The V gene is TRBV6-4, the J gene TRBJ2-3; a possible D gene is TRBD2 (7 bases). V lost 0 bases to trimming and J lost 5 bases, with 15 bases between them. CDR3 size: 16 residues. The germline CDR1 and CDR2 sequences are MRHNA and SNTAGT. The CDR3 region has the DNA TGTGCCAGCAGTGACTCGAGTGGGGGGGCCAGAGATACGCAGTATTTT. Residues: CASSDSSGGARDTQYF.

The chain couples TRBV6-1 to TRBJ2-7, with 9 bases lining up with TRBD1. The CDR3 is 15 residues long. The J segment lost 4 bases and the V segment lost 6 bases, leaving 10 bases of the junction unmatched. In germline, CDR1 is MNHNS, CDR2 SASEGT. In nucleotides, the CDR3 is TGTGCCAGCAGCTCCATGGGACAGGGCGGTTACGAGCAGTACTTC. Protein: CASSSMGQGGYEQYF.

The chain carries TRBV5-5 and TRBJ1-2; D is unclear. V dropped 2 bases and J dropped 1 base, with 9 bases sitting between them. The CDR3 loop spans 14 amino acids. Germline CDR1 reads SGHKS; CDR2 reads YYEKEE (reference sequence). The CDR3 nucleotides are TGTGCCAGCAGCTTATGGGGAGTTAACTATGGCTACACCTTC. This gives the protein CASSLWGVNYGYTF.

The CDR3 bases are TGTGCCAGCAGCCAAGCCCTAGCGACAGAAAGTCCCTACGAGCAGTACTTC. Encoded protein: CASSQALATESPYEQYF. The rearrangement links TRBV4-2 to TRBJ2-7; D perhaps matches TRBD2 (6 bases). Trimming removed 1 base from V and 2 bases from J, with 18 bases in between. Germline V gene lookup returns CDR1 LGHNA and CDR2 YNFKEQ. The CDR3 has 17 residues.

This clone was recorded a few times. This CDR3 reads CASSPRLAGGSDTQYF. The DNA for the CDR3 is TGTGCCAGCAGCCCCAGACTAGCGGGGGGGTCAGATACGCAGTATTTT. This chain connects TRBV4-2 to TRBJ2-3, with TRBD2 matching over 14 bases. This CDR3 has 16 amino acids. Trimming took 4 bases from V and 4 from J; bases not matched to a gene: 4. Germline V gene lookup returns CDR1 LGHNA and CDR2 YNFKEQ.

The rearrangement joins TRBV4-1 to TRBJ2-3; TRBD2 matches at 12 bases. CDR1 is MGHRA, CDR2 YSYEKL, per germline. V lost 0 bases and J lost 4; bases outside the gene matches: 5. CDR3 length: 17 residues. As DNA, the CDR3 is TGCGCCAGCAGCCAAGATACTAGCGGGGGGAGGGCAGATACGCAGTATTTT. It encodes CASSQDTSGGRADTQYF.

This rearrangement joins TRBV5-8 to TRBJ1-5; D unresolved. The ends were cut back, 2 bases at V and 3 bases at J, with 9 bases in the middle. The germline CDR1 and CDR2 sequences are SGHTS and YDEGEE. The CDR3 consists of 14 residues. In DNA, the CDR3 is TGTGCCAGCAGCTTTATAGACTACAATCAGCCCCAGCATTTT. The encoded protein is CASSFIDYNQPQHF.

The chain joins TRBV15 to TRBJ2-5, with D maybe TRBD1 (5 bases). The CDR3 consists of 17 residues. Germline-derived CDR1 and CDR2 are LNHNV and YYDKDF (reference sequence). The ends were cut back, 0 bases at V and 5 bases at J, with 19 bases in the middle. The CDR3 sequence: CATSRDRMTESWETQYF. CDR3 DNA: TGTGCCACCAGCAGAGATCGGATGACAGAGTCGTGGGAGACCCAGTACTTC.

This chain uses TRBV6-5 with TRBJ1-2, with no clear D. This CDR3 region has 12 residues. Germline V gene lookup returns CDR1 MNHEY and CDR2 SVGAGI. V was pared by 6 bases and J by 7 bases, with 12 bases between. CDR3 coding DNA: TGTGCCAGCAGCCCGGATGGAGCTGGCTACACCTTC. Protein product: CASSPDGAGYTF.

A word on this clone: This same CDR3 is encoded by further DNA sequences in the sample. The CDR3 DNA follows: TGTGCCAGCAGCGTAGGGGGGGGAGAGACCCAGTACTTC. This sequence encodes CASSVGGGETQYF. The V call is TRBV9, the J call TRBJ2-5; the match to TRBD2 covers 7 bases. Germline loops: CDR1 SGDLS, CDR2 YYNGEE. The V gene end was trimmed by 0 bases and the J gene end by 4 bases; junction bases not matched to a gene: 0. CDR3 length: 13 amino acids.

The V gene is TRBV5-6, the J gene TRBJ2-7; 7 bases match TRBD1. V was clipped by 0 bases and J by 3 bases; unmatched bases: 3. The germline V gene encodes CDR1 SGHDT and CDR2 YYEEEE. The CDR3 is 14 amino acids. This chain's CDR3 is CASSLGGQIYEQYF. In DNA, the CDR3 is TGTGCCAGCAGCTTGGGGGGACAGATCTACGAGCAGTACTTC.

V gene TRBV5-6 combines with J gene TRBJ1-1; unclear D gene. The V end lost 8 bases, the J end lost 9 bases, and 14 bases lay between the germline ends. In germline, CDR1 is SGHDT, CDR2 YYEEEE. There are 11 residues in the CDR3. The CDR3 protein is CASTWAGQAFF. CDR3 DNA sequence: TGTGCCAGTACCTGGGCAGGCCAAGCTTTCTTT. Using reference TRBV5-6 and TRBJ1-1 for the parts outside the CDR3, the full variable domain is DAGVTQSPTHLIKTRGQQVTLRCSPKSGHDTVSWYQQALGQGPQFIFQYYEEEERQRGNFPDRFSGHQFPNYSSELNVNALLLGDSALYLCASTWAGQAFFGQGTRLTVV.

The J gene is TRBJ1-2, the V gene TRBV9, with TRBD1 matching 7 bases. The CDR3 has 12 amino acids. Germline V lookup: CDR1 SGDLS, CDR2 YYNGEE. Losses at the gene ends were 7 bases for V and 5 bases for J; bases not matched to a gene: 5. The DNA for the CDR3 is TGTGCCAGCGGAGGACAGGTTTATGGCTACACCTTC. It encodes CASGGQVYGYTF.

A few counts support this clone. CDR3 DNA sequence: TGTGCCAGCAGCCCCCCCCACACCAGAACTGAAGCTTTCTTT. Residues: CASSPPHTRTEAFF. V and J are TRBV13 and TRBJ1-1; D is unresolved. Germline CDR1 reads PRHDT; CDR2 reads FYEKMQ (reference sequence). The CDR3 is made up of 14 amino acids. V was clipped by 5 bases and J by 5 bases, with 15 bases between them.

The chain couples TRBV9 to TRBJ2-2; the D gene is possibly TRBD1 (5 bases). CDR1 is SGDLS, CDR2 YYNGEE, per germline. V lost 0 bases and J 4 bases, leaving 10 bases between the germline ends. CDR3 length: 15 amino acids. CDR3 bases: TGTGCCAGCAGCGTAGAGGGGCCAATCACCGGGGAGCTGTTTTTT. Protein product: CASSVEGPITGELFF.

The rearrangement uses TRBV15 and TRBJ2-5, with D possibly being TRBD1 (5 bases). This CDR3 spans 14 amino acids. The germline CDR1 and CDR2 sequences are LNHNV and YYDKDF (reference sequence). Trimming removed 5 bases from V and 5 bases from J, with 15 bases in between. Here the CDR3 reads CATSGFDSEETQYF. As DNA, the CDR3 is TGTGCCACCAGCGGTTTCGACAGTGAGGAGACCCAGTACTTC.

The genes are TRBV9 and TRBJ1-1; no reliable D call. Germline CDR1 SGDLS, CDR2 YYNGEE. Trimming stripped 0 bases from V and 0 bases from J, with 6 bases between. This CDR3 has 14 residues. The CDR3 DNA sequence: TGTGCCAGCAGCGTAGGGGCATTGAACACTGAAGCTTTCTTT. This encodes CASSVGALNTEAFF.

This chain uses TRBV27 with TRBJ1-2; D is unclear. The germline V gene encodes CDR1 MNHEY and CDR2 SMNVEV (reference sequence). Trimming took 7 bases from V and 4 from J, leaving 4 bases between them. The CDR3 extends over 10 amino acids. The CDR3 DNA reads TGTGCCAGCACCCGCTATGGCTACACCTTC. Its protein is CASTRYGYTF.

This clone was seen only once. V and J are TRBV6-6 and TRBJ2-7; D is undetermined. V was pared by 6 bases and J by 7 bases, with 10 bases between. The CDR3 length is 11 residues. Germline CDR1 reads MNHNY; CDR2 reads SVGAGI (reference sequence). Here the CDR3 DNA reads TGTGCCAGCAGCCCTACTTTTGAGCAGTACTTC. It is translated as CASSPTFEQYF.